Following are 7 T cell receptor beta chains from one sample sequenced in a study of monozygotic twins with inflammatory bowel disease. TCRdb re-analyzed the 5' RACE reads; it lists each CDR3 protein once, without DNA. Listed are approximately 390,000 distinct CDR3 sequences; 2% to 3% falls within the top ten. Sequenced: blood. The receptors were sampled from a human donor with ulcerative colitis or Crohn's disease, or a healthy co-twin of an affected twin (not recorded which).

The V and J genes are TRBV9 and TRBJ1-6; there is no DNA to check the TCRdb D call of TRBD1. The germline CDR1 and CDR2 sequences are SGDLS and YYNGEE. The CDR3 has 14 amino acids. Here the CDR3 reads CASSVTGGNSPLHF. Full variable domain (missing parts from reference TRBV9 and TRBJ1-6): DSGVTQTPKHLITATGQRVTLRCSPRSGDLSVYWYQQSLDQGLQFLIQYYNGEERAKGNILERFSAQQFPDLHSELNLSSLELGDSALYFCASSVTGGNSPLHFGNGTRLTVT.

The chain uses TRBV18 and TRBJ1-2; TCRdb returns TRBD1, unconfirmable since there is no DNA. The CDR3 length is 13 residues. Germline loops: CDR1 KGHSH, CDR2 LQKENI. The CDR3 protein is CASSPRGGYGYTF.

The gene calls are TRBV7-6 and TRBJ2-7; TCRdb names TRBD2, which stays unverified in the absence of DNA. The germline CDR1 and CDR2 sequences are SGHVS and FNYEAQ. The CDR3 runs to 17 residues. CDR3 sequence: CASSLRPAASDTYEQYF.

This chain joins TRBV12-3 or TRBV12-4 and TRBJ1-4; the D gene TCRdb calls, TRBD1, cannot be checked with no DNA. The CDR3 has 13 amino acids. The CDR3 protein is CASSFYAGEKLFF.

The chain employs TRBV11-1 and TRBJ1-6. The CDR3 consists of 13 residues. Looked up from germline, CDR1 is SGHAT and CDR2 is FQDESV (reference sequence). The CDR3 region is CASSLFSNSPLHF.

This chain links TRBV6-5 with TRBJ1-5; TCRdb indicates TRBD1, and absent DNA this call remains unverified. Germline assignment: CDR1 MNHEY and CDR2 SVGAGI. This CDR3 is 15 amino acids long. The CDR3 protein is CASSYSSDRVQPQHF.

The CDR3 sequence: CASSIGAGQRYGYTF. V and J are TRBV7-9 and TRBJ1-2. The CDR3 is 15 residues long. The germline CDR1 and CDR2 sequences are SEHNR and FQNEAQ (reference sequence).